These 26 T cell receptor beta chains were sequenced from one sample in a study of shared clonotypes between healthy human individuals. Sequenced by immunoSEQ multiplex PCR; TCRdb stores in-frame clones only, minus some. Found here are approximately 1,500,000 clones, approximately 98% of them singletons; the top ten hold 0.45%. Sequencing was performed on naive CD4+ T cells sorted from blood. This sample's subset: CD45RA+ positively selected. Receptor source: a man aged 25-45 years in good health.

The chain combines TRBV19 with TRBJ1-1; no reliable D call. Trimming removed 8 bases from V and 10 bases from J, with 11 bases in between. The germline gives CDR1 LNHDA, CDR2 SQIVND (reference sequence). The CDR3 is 10 amino acids. The CDR3 protein is CASGGRVAFF. CDR3 in DNA: TGTGCCAGTGGCGGGCGGGTAGCTTTCTTT.

The chain carries TRBV7-9 and TRBJ1-3; the D gene is possibly TRBD1 (6 bases). This CDR3 contains 14 residues. Germline-derived CDR1 and CDR2 are SEHNR and FQNEAQ (reference sequence). Deletions cut 6 bases from V and 1 base from J, with 10 bases between. CDR3 nucleotides: TGTGCCAGCAGGGGGGGCAGTTCTGGAAACACCATATATTTT. Translated: CASRGGSSGNTIYF.

The V gene is TRBV4-3, the J gene TRBJ2-7; 11 bases agree with TRBD2. In germline, CDR1 is LGHNA, CDR2 YSLEER. The CDR3 length is 16 residues. V shed 0 bases and J 7 bases; nucleotides not matched to a gene: 8. DNA of the CDR3: TGCGCCAGCAGCCAAGATCTAGCGGGAGGCATGCGGGAGCAGTACTTC. This gives the protein CASSQDLAGGMREQYF.

The J gene is TRBJ2-5, the V gene TRBV11-2, with no clear D. Per the germline V gene, CDR1 is SGHAT and CDR2 is FQNNGV. The CDR3 loop spans 13 amino acids. Trimming shortened V by 5 bases and J by 4 bases, and 11 bases separated the two germline ends. CDR3 coding DNA: TGTGCCAGCAGCCCCACGAGGCGAGAGACCCAGTACTTC. This sequence encodes CASSPTRRETQYF.

The V and J genes are TRBV6-1 and TRBJ2-7; a weak D match, TRBD1 (5 bases). The V gene's germline CDR1 is MNHNS and CDR2 SASEGT. Trimming left V 6 bases short and J 4 bases short, with 16 bases between. The CDR3 sequence is 14 residues long. The CDR3 here is CASRTELVSYEQYF. CDR3 nucleotides: TGTGCCAGCAGGACAGAGTTGGTTAGTTACGAGCAGTACTTC.

V and J are TRBV9 and TRBJ1-1, with 7 bases identical to TRBD1. V trimming: 2 bases; J trimming: 4 bases; junction bases outside the gene matches: 8. Germline V gene sequence: CDR1 SGDLS, CDR2 YYNGEE. The CDR3 runs 15 residues. The CDR3 region is CASSVLSPGGTEAFF. In DNA form, the CDR3 reads TGTGCCAGCAGCGTGCTAAGCCCAGGGGGCACTGAAGCTTTCTTT.

The genes are TRBV4-2 and TRBJ2-7; 11 bases match TRBD2. With V trimmed by 0 bases and J by 4 bases, 11 bases remained unmatched. Germline CDR1 reads LGHNA; CDR2 reads YNFKEQ. This CDR3 region has 18 residues. CDR3 sequence reads: CASSQDLAGGNVGYEQYF. CDR3 sequence (DNA): TGTGCCAGCAGCCAAGACTTAGCGGGAGGGAACGTTGGGTACGAGCAGTACTTC.

The rearrangement joins TRBV4-1 to TRBJ2-5; 7 positions match TRBD2. CDR1 is MGHRA, CDR2 YSYEKL, per germline. The V segment lost 2 bases and the J segment 1 base; nucleotides outside the gene matches: 4. This CDR3 spans 15 amino acids. The CDR3 spells CASSQPTSTQETQYF. The CDR3 coding sequence is TGCGCCAGCAGCCAACCGACTAGCACCCAAGAGACCCAGTACTTC.

This chain uses TRBV19 with TRBJ2-2; 15 nucleotides align to TRBD2. The CDR3 loop spans 18 amino acids. V lost 8 bases to trimming and J lost 6 bases; unmatched junction nucleotides: 13. CDR1 and CDR2 from the germline V gene are LNHDA and SQIVND (reference sequence). The CDR3 reads CASDLGTSGRKGAGELFF. The CDR3, as DNA: TGTGCCAGTGACCTAGGGACTAGCGGGAGGAAAGGTGCCGGGGAGCTGTTTTTT. The complete variable domain, with remaining parts taken from reference TRBV19 and TRBJ2-2, reads DGGITQSPKYLFRKEGQNVTLSCEQNLNHDAMYWYRQDPGQGLRLIYYSQIVNDFQKGDIAEGYSVSREKKESFPLTVTSAQKNPTAFYLCASDLGTSGRKGAGELFFGEGSRLTVL.

V gene TRBV18 combines with J gene TRBJ1-4; 9 bases fit TRBD1. Germline lookup yields CDR1 KGHSH and CDR2 LQKENI. Trimming took 5 bases from V and 4 from J; bases not matched to a gene: 5. The CDR3 covers 15 residues. The DNA of the CDR3 is TGTGCCAGCTCAACAGGACAGGGGATTAATGAAAAACTGTTTTTT. Protein sequence: CASSTGQGINEKLFF.

The chain couples TRBV30 to TRBJ2-1; D is undetermined. Trimming stripped 2 bases from V and 0 bases from J, with 5 bases between. From germline, CDR1 is GTSNPN and CDR2 SVGIG (reference sequence). The length of the CDR3 is 13 residues. The DNA of the CDR3 is TGTGCCTGGAGTAGCGACTCCTACAATGAGCAGTTCTTC. It codes for CAWSSDSYNEQFF.

This chain joins TRBV28 and TRBJ2-1; TRBD2 aligns across 8 bases. The germline V gene encodes CDR1 MDHEN and CDR2 SYDVKM. Trimming removed 11 bases from V and 2 bases from J; junction bases left unmatched: 5. The CDR3 spans 13 residues. CDR3 protein: CAGGGGPYNEQFF. The CDR3, as DNA: TGTGCCGGGGGCGGGGGGCCCTACAATGAGCAGTTCTTC. Combining the CDR3 with reference TRBV28 and TRBJ2-1 gives the whole variable domain DVKVTQSSRYLVKRTGEKVFLECVQDMDHENMFWYRQDPGLGLRLIYFSYDVKMKEKGDIPEGYSVSREKKERFSLILESASTNQTSMYLCAGGGGPYNEQFFGPGTRLTVL.

The V call is TRBV6-1, the J call TRBJ2-7, with D uncertain. The V gene lost 1 base and the J gene lost 3 bases, with 10 bases spanning the gap. The CDR3 has 14 residues. Germline values: CDR1 MNHNS, CDR2 SASEGT. CDR3 loop: CASSEEEVIYEQYF. In nucleotides, the CDR3 is TGTGCCAGCAGTGAAGAAGAGGTAATCTACGAGCAGTACTTC.

This chain joins TRBV5-1 and TRBJ2-1; TRBD2 is a possible D gene (5 bases). V was shortened by 4 bases and J by 3 bases, with 11 bases between the two germline ends. CDR1 SGHRS and CDR2 YFSETQ come from the germline V gene. CDR3 length: 14 amino acids. The CDR3 reads CASSPGTDYNEQFF. Written as DNA, the CDR3 is TGCGCCAGCAGCCCGGGAACGGACTACAATGAGCAGTTCTTC. Variable domain in full (rest from reference TRBV5-1 and TRBJ2-1): KAGVTQTPRYLIKTRGQQVTLSCSPISGHRSVSWYQQTPGQGLQFLFEYFSETQRNKGNFPGRFSGRQFSNSRSEMNVSTLELGDSALYLCASSPGTDYNEQFFGPGTRLTVL.

This chain uses TRBV29-1 with TRBJ2-2; no definite D call. Germline-derived CDR1 and CDR2 are SQVTM and ANQGSEA. This CDR3 has 15 residues. V dropped 0 bases and J dropped 6 bases, with 14 bases sitting between them. The CDR3 protein is CSVEDQVGSAGELFF. The DNA of the CDR3 is TGCAGCGTTGAAGATCAAGTGGGCAGCGCCGGGGAGCTGTTTTTT.

The chain recombines TRBV6-5 with TRBJ2-5; D may correspond to TRBD1 or TRBD2 (5 bases each). V was clipped by 0 bases and J by 8 bases, with 13 bases between them. The germline CDR1 and CDR2 sequences are MNHEY and SVGAGI. The CDR3 sequence is 14 residues long. The CDR3 reads CASSYSGPRSTQYF. The CDR3 DNA reads TGTGCCAGCAGTTACTCGGGACCAAGATCCACCCAGTACTTC.

This CDR3 is CASSSLALGAYEQYF. The DNA for the CDR3 is TGTGCCAGCAGCTCGTTAGCTTTAGGTGCCTACGAGCAGTACTTC. J is TRBJ2-7 and V is TRBV7-6, with unresolved D. Germline CDR1 reads SGHVS; CDR2 reads FNYEAQ. CDR3 length: 15 residues. V was clipped by 4 bases and J by 2 bases, with 15 bases between them.

The rearrangement uses TRBV7-9 and TRBJ1-2; 7 positions agree with TRBD1. CDR3 size: 13 residues. Looked up from germline, CDR1 is SEHNR and CDR2 is FQNEAQ (reference sequence). With 3 bases clipped from V and 7 bases from J, the junction kept 5 bases outside the gene matches. This CDR3 is CASSFQGGGGYTF. The CDR3 coding sequence is TGTGCCAGCAGCTTCCAGGGGGGAGGTGGCTACACCTTC.

The chain recombines TRBV7-3 with TRBJ2-2; TRBD2 is a possible D gene (5 bases). Germline CDR1 reads SGHTA; CDR2 reads FQGTGA. The CDR3 has 14 amino acids. The V end was cut by 2 bases, the J end by 6 bases, with 10 bases between. CDR3 loop: CASSLLASSGELFF. The CDR3 DNA reads as TGTGCCAGCAGCTTATTGGCTAGCTCCGGGGAGCTGTTTTTT.

V gene TRBV7-9 combines with J gene TRBJ2-2, with D possibly matching TRBD2 (5 bases). CDR1 and CDR2 from the germline V gene are SEHNR and FQNEAQ (reference sequence). V was clipped by 5 bases and J by 11 bases, with 18 bases between them. The CDR3 has 14 amino acids. CDR3 sequence reads: CASSRDVGVLELFF. CDR3 DNA sequence: TGTGCCAGCAGCAGGGATGTGGGAGTACTAGAGCTGTTTTTT.

This chain connects TRBV2 to TRBJ1-2; the D is unclear. The V end lost 5 bases, the J end lost 3 bases, and 4 bases lay between the germline ends. The CDR3 length is 11 residues. CDR1 is SNHLY, CDR2 FYNNEI, per germline. This CDR3 is CASSPDYGYTF. Here the CDR3 DNA reads TGTGCCAGCAGTCCTGACTATGGCTACACCTTC. Based on the CDR3 plus reference TRBV2 and TRBJ1-2, the full variable domain is EPEVTQTPSHQVTQMGQEVILRCVPISNHLYFYWYRQILGQKVEFLVSFYNNEISEKSEIFDDQFSVERPDGSNFTLKIRSTKLEDSAMYFCASSPDYGYTFGSGTRLTVV.

The CDR3 loop reads CASSYDSSSGNTIYF. DNA of the CDR3: TGTGCCAGCAGTTACGACTCAAGCTCTGGAAACACCATATATTTT. V gene TRBV6-5 combines with J gene TRBJ1-3; D remains ambiguous. CDR1 is MNHEY, CDR2 SVGAGI, per germline. CDR3 size: 15 residues. Trimming took off 2 bases at V and 0 bases at J, with 8 bases between the two ends.

This chain joins TRBV5-5 and TRBJ2-3, with 14 nucleotides matching TRBD2. There are 13 residues in the CDR3. V shed 7 bases and J 6 bases; nucleotides not matched to a gene: 1. Germline V gene sequence: CDR1 SGHKS, CDR2 YYEKEE (reference sequence). In DNA, the CDR3 is TGTGCCAGCGGACTAGCGGGAGGTGATACGCAGTATTTT. The encoded protein is CASGLAGGDTQYF.

The chain is built from TRBV7-7 and TRBJ2-7, with a weak D call TRBD1 (6 bases). V was pared by 1 base and J by 6 bases, with 10 bases between. The germline gives CDR1 SSHAT, CDR2 FNYEAQ (reference sequence). This CDR3 has 13 residues. CDR3 sequence: CASSLDRAGEQYF. Here the CDR3 DNA reads TGTGCCAGCAGCTTAGACAGGGCTGGCGAGCAGTACTTC. Full variable domain (missing parts from reference TRBV7-7 and TRBJ2-7): GAGVSQSPRYKVTKRGQDVTLRCDPISSHATLYWYQQALGQGPEFLTYFNYEAQPDKSGLPSDRFSAERPEGSISTLTIQRTEQRDSAMYRCASSLDRAGEQYFGPGTRLTVT.

The V call is TRBV2, the J call TRBJ1-3; D call uncertain. V was shortened by 8 bases and J by 0 bases, with 14 bases between the two germline ends. Looked up from germline, CDR1 is SNHLY and CDR2 is FYNNEI. The CDR3 length is 15 residues. Here the CDR3 DNA reads TGTGCCAGCCGCTCGGTGCAAGGCTCTGGAAACACCATATATTTT. It translates to CASRSVQGSGNTIYF.

The V and J genes are TRBV7-6 and TRBJ2-6; tentatively, D is TRBD1 (5 bases). This CDR3 has 16 amino acids. V was pared by 1 base and J by 0 bases, with 7 bases between. Germline V gene data show CDR1 as SGHVS and CDR2 as FNYEAQ. CDR3 amino acids: CASSLGQISGANVLTF. CDR3 nucleotide sequence: TGTGCCAGCAGCTTAGGACAGATCTCTGGGGCCAACGTCCTGACTTTC.